A selection of T cell receptor beta chains follows, all from one sample in a study of blood T cell repertoires in COVID-19. Profiling relied on immunoSEQ multiplex PCR, and the TCRdb table lists in-frame clones only, not all of them. The table has roughly 37,000 clones, around 80% seen once. Sequencing was performed on peripheral blood. Receptor source: a man between 60 and 70 years old with acute or convalescent COVID-19. Both conserved end residues are part of each CDR3. D genes are given only for firm matches. Not all rows give a size; the values are once, few, many and, for expanded clones, a class.

J | V | D | size | DNA | CDR3
TRBJ1-2 | TRBV5-1 | NA | few | TGCGCCAGCAGCTTGGGGGCTGGGGCCCCTAACTATGGCTACACCTTC | CASSLGAGAPNYGYTF
TRBJ1-4 | TRBV2 | NA | few | TGTGCCAGCAGTGAAGCATGGCGGCCTAATGAAAAACTGTTTTTT | CASSEAWRPNEKLFF
TRBJ1-2 | TRBV5-1 | NA | NA | TGCGCCAGCAGCTCGGACAGAACTAACTATGGCTACACCTTC | CASSSDRTNYGYTF
TRBJ2-1 | TRBV7-9 | TRBD2 | once | TGTGCCAGCAGCTCCCCACGACTAGCGGGAGACCATGAGCAGTTCTTC | CASSSPRLAGDHEQFF
TRBJ2-7 | TRBV6-5 | TRBD1 | NA | TGTGCCAGCAGCCTGACAGGGGACAGCTACGAGCAGTACTTC | CASSLTGDSYEQYF
TRBJ2-1 | TRBV6-5 | TRBD1 | NA | TGTGCCAGCAGTTATGGACAGGGCATTTACAATGAGCAGTTCTTC | CASSYGQGIYNEQFF
TRBJ2-5 | TRBV3-1/TRBV3-2 | NA | NA | TGTGCCAGCAGCCCGAGGGTACAGGGACAAGAGACCCAGTACTTC | CASSPRVQGQETQYF
TRBJ1-3 | TRBV6-5 | TRBD1 | NA | TGTGCCAGCAGCCCCACAGGGGATGGGGGAAACACCATATATTTT | CASSPTGDGGNTIYF
TRBJ2-3 | TRBV5-5 | NA | once | TGTGCCAGCAGCTTGGCAGTCAGCACAGATACGCAGTATTTT | CASSLAVSTDTQYF
TRBJ2-1 | TRBV11-2 | TRBD2 | NA | TGTGCCAGCAGCTTAGATCCGACTAGCGGGGGGGGTGAGCAGTTCTTC | CASSLDPTSGGGEQFF
TRBJ2-5 | TRBV7-2 | TRBD2 | NA | TGTGCCAGCAGCTTAGTGGCACTAGCGGGCGAGACCCAGTACTTC | CASSLVALAGETQYF
TRBJ1-4 | TRBV20-1 | NA | few | TGCAGTGCTGGTGGCAGGAATGAAAAACTGTTTTTT | CSAGGRNEKLFF
TRBJ2-7 | TRBV6-5 | TRBD1 | few | TGTGCCAGCAGTTACCCTGGGACAGGAGTTGACGAGCAGTACTTC | CASSYPGTGVDEQYF
TRBJ2-6 | TRBV5-1 | NA | NA | TGCGCCAGCAGCCAAGGACACGCCGGGGCCAACGTCCTGACTTTC | CASSQGHAGANVLTF
TRBJ2-1 | TRBV5-5 | NA | NA | TGTGCCAGCAGCTTCCGAGGGAATGAGCAGTTCTTC | CASSFRGNEQFF
TRBJ2-1 | TRBV7-2 | TRBD2 | NA | TGTGCCAGCAGCATTAGCGGGAGGGAGGGTGAGCAGTTCTTC | CASSISGREGEQFF
TRBJ2-1 | TRBV7-2 | NA | NA | TGTGCCAGCAGCGCGGACGGGAGCTCCTACAATGAGCAGTTCTTC | CASSADGSSYNEQFF
TRBJ1-5 | TRBV10-3 | NA | NA | TGTGCCACCCACCACGCGAGGAATCAGCCCCAGCATTTT | CATHHARNQPQHF
TRBJ2-7 | TRBV5-6 | TRBD1 | NA | TGTGCCAGCAGCCCTCGGACAGGGAGCTCCTACGAGCAGTACTTC | CASSPRTGSSYEQYF
TRBJ2-7 | TRBV19 | NA | NA | TGTGCCAGTAGTAGTCTGCAGGGGGGAATAAGCGGGAGCATCTACGAGCAGTACTTC | CASSSLQGGISGSIYEQYF
TRBJ2-5 | TRBV5-1 | NA | NA | TGCGCCAGCAGGGAGGGTAGGGAGACCCAGTACTTC | CASREGRETQYF
TRBJ2-2 | TRBV7-9 | NA | few | TGTGCCAGCACCGACAGGTGGACCGGGGAGCTGTTTTTT | CASTDRWTGELFF
TRBJ1-2 | TRBV6-1 | NA | NA | TGTGCCAGCAGTGAACCACAGCTCTATGGCTACACCTTC | CASSEPQLYGYTF
TRBJ1-1 | TRBV7-8 | NA | NA | TGTGCCAGCAGCTTATCAGGGAACACTGAAGCTTTCTTT | CASSLSGNTEAFF
TRBJ1-1 | TRBV19 | NA | NA | TGTGCCAGTAGTATTACAGCCTTGAACACTGAAGCTTTCTTT | CASSITALNTEAFF
TRBJ1-2 | TRBV5-6 | TRBD1 | NA | TGTGCCAGCAGCTTGGCAACAGGGGGCAGCTATGGCTACACCTTC | CASSLATGGSYGYTF
TRBJ2-6 | TRBV6-2/TRBV6-3 | NA | few | TGTGCCAGCAGTTACCTCGGGGGCTCTGGGGCCAACGTCCTGACTTTC | CASSYLGGSGANVLTF
TRBJ2-1 | TRBV19 | TRBD2 | NA | TGTGCCAGTAGTGGTAGCGGGACTAGCTCCTACAATGAGCAGTTCTTC | CASSGSGTSSYNEQFF
TRBJ1-4 | TRBV2 | NA | NA | TGTGCCAGCAGTTTTTCGATCCGGGAAAAACTGTTTTTT | CASSFSIREKLFF
TRBJ1-2 | TRBV10-3 | NA | NA | TGTGCCATCAGTGCGGAGAATGGCTATGGCTACACCTTC | CAISAENGYGYTF
TRBJ2-7 | TRBV28 | NA | NA | TGTGCCAGCAGTTTATTACAGGGAAGCTCCTACGAGCAGTACTTC | CASSLLQGSSYEQYF
TRBJ2-7 | TRBV11-2 | TRBD2 | NA | TGTGCCAGCAGCTTAGATCTACGCGGGAGTTACTACGAGCAGTACTTC | CASSLDLRGSYYEQYF
TRBJ2-1 | TRBV11-3 | NA | NA | TGTGCCAGCAGCTCCGGGACTTCCAATGAGCAGTTCTTC | CASSSGTSNEQFF
TRBJ2-7 | TRBV25-1 | TRBD2 | NA | TGTGCCAGTGTCGGGAGGGCCGCCTACGAGCAGTACTTC | CASVGRAAYEQYF
TRBJ1-6 | TRBV6-5 | NA | NA | TGTGCCAGCAGTCAGTTCTATAATTCACCCCTCCACTTT | CASSQFYNSPLHF
TRBJ2-3 | TRBV7-9 | NA | NA | TGTGCCAGCAGCCCCCGGGGAGTTAGCACAGATACGCAGTATTTT | CASSPRGVSTDTQYF
TRBJ2-1 | TRBV5-4 | TRBD2 | NA | TGTGCCAGCAGCTCGGCCGGACTAGCTTCCTCCTGGGATGAGCAGTTCTTC | CASSSAGLASSWDEQFF
TRBJ2-3 | TRBV7-6 | NA | NA | TGTGCCAGCAGGACGACTGGCACAGATACGCAGTATTTT | CASRTTGTDTQYF
TRBJ2-1 | TRBV7-9 | TRBD2 | many | TGTGCCAGCAGCTCGGGACTACTTAGCTCCTACAATGAGCAGTTCTTC | CASSSGLLSSYNEQFF
TRBJ1-4 | TRBV7-2 | NA | NA | TGTGCCAGCAGCTTAGTGGCACCGCCAACTAATGAAAAACTGTTTTTT | CASSLVAPPTNEKLFF
TRBJ1-2 | TRBV5-8 | NA | once | TGTGCCAGCAGCTTTGGGGGGAAGGATGGCTACACCTTC | CASSFGGKDGYTF
TRBJ2-7 | TRBV18 | NA | NA | TGTGCCAGCTCACCGGGCAGTGGGTCCTACGAGCAGTACTTC | CASSPGSGSYEQYF
TRBJ1-5 | TRBV25-1 | TRBD1 | NA | TGTGCCAGCCGAGACAGGGGTAATCAGCCCCAGCATTTT | CASRDRGNQPQHF
TRBJ1-1 | TRBV12-3/TRBV12-4 | NA | NA | TGTGCCAGCAGTTTCGCGGGAGGAGGTGAAGCTTTCTTT | CASSFAGGGEAFF
TRBJ2-2 | TRBV5-1 | NA | NA | TGCGCCAGCAGCACGGGAAGGGCCGGGGAGCTGTTTTTT | CASSTGRAGELFF
TRBJ2-5 | TRBV5-6 | NA | once | TGTGCCAGCAGCTATCCGAGCGGGCCTCAAGAGACCCAGTACTTC | CASSYPSGPQETQYF
TRBJ2-3 | TRBV5-1 | NA | NA | TGCGCCAGCAGCTCGGACGGGAGTTGGACAGATACGCAGTATTTT | CASSSDGSWTDTQYF
TRBJ2-5 | TRBV7-8 | NA | NA | TGTGCCAGCAGCTCCAATCGGGTCGGGACCCAGTACTTC | CASSSNRVGTQYF
TRBJ2-7 | TRBV5-3 | TRBD1 | NA | TGTGCCAGAAGCGCAACCCGGGACAGTAACTACGAGCAGTACTTC | CARSATRDSNYEQYF
TRBJ2-5 | TRBV29-1 | TRBD1 | NA | TGCAGCGTAGCCGGGACAGGGGGCGGAGAGACCCAGTACTTC | CSVAGTGGGETQYF
TRBJ1-1 | TRBV4-1 | NA | NA | TGCGCCAGCAGCCAAGGGATAAGGCAGGGGAACACTGAAGCTTTCTTT | CASSQGIRQGNTEAFF
TRBJ2-7 | TRBV6-5 | TRBD2 | once | TGTGCCAGCAGCCTTAGCGGGAGTACCTACGAGCAGTACTTC | CASSLSGSTYEQYF
TRBJ1-1 | TRBV19 | NA | few | TGTGCCAGTCGAATTTTGGGGAGGAACACTGAAGCTTTCTTT | CASRILGRNTEAFF
TRBJ2-7 | TRBV21-1 | NA | NA | TGTGCCAGCAGCAAACCTCGGACAGCCTACGAGCAGTACTTC | CASSKPRTAYEQYF
TRBJ2-7 | TRBV4-3 | TRBD2 | NA | TGCGCCAGCAGCCAGCTAGCGGGAGACGCCTACGAGCAGTACTTC | CASSQLAGDAYEQYF
TRBJ1-1 | TRBV5-4 | NA | NA | TGTGCCAGCAGCTTTGACAGAAACACTGAAGCTTTCTTT | CASSFDRNTEAFF
TRBJ2-3 | TRBV27 | NA | NA | TGTGCCAGCAGTTTAGGGTGGAGTTCAGACCGCACAGATACGCAGTATTTT | CASSLGWSSDRTDTQYF